This record looks at one T cell receptor (beta chain) sequence and its context. Its antigen is not identified. Data came from immunoSEQ multiplex PCR; TCRdb stores just in-frame clones and leaves some out. The sample contains some 33,000 clones, around 68% of which appear only once. The sample belongs to a study of PD-1 blockade in classical Hodgkin lymphoma. Study at large: Patients were administered nivolumab (3 mg/kg intravenously) every 2 weeks.

Whole-study results and caveats: Significantly greater TCR diversity emerged by C4D1 in CD4+ cells but not CD8+ cells. It was reported that newly diagnosed patients had less baseline TCR diversity than healthy donors. Whatever underlies the repertoire differences (possibly disease activity or prior therapy) remains undefined.

This sample's time point: cycle 4 day 1 (C4D1), after around six weeks of nivolumab. With no exception, relapse followed autologous stem cell transplantation in all patients, and brentuximab vedotin exposure varied. The V end was cut by 1 base, the J end by 1 base, with 8 bases between. The CDR3 is 15 amino acids. CDR1 SGHTA and CDR2 FQGNSA come from the germline V gene. The sample was peripheral blood mononuclear cells (PBMCs), taken before the fourth cycle of nivolumab. The chain joins TRBV7-2 to TRBJ1-5, with D tentatively TRBD1 (5 bases). The origin of this receptor is a human donor with classical Hodgkin lymphoma. CDR3 DNA: TGTGCCAGCAGCTTAGTAGGGGCCAGCAATCAGCCCCAGCATTTT. Residues: CASSLVGASNQPQHF.